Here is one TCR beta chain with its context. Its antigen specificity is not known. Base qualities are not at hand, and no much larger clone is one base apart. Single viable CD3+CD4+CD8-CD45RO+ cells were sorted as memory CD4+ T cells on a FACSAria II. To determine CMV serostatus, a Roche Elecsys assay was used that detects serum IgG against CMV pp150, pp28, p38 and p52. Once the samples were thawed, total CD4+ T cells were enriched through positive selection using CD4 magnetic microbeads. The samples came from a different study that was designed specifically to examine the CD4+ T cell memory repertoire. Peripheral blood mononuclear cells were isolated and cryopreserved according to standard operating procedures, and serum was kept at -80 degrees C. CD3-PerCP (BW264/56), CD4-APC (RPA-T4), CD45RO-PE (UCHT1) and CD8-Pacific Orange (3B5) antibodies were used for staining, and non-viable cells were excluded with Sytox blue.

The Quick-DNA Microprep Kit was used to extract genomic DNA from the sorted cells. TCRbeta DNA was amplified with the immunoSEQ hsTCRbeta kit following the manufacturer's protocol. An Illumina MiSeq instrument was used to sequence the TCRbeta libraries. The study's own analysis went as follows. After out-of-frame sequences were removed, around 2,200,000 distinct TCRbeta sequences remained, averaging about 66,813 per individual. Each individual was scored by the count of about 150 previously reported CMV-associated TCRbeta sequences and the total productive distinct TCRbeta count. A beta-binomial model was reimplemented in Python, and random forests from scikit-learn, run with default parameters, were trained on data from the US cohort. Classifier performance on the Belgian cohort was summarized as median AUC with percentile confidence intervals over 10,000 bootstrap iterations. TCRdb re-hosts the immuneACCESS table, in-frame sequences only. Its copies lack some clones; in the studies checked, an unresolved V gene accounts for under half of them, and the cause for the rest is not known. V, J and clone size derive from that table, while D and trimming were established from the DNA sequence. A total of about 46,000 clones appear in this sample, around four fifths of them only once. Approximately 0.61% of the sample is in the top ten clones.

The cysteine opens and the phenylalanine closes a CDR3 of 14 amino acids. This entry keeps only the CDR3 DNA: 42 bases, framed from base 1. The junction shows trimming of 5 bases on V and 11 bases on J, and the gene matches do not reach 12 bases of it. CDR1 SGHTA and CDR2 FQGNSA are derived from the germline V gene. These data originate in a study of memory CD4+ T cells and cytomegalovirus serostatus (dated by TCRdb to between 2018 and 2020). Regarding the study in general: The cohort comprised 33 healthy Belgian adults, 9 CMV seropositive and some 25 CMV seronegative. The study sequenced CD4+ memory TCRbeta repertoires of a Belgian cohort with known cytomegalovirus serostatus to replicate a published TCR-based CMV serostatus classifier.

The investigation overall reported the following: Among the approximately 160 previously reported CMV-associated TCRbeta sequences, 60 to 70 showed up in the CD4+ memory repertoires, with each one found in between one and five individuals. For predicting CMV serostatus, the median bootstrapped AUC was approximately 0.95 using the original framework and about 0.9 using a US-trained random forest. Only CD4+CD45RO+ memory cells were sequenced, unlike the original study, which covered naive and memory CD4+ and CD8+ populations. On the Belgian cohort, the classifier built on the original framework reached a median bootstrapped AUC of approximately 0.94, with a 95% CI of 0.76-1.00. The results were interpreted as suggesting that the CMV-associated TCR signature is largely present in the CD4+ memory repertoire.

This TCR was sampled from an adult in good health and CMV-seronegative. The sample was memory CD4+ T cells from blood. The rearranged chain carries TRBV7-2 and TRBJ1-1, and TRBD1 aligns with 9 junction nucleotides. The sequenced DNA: TGTGCCAGCAGCCCACCCGGACAGGGGTATGGCGCTTTCTTT. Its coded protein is CASSPPGQGYGAFF. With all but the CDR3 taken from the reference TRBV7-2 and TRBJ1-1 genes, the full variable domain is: GAGVSQSPSNKVTEKGKDVELRCDPISGHTALYWYRQSLGQGLEFLIYFQGNSAPDKSGLPSDRFSAERTGGSVSTLTIQRTQQEDSAVYLCASSPPGQGYGAFFGQGTRLTVV.